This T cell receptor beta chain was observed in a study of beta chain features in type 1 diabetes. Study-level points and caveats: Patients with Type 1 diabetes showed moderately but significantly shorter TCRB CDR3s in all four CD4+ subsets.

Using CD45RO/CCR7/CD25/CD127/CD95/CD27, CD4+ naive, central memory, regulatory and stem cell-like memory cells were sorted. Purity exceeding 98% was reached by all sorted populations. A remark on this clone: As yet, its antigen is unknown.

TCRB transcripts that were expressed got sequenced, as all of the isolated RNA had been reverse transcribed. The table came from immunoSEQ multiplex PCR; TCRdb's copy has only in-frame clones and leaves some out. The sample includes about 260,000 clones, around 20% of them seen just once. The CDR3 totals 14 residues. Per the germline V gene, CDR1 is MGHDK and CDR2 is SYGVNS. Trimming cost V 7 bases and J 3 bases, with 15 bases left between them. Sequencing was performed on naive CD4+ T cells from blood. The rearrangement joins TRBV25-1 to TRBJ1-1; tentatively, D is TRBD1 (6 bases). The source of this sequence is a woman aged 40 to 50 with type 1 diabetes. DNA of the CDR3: TGTGCCAGCAATCCTTCAGGGGTCGACACTGAAGCTTTCTTT. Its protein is CASNPSGVDTEAFF. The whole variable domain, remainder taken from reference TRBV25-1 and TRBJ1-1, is EADIYQTPRYLVIGTGKKITLECSQTMGHDKMYWYQQDPGMELHLIHYSYGVNSTEKGDLSSESTVSRIRTEHFPLTLESARPSHTSQYLCASNPSGVDTEAFFGQGTRLTVV.